A selection of T cell receptor beta chains follows, all from one sample in a study of T cells of healthy individuals. TCRdb redid the calling of the 5' RACE reads with MiXCR, one entry per CDR3 protein. The sample lists roughly 87,000 distinct CDR3 sequences; approximately 16% were seen once. The receptors derive from a human donor in good health. The CDR3 runs from the conserved cysteine through the conserved F or W. Fields, in order: CDR3 length, D gene, J gene, V gene, clone size, CDR3 protein, CDR3 DNA. D genes are given only for firm matches. For some rows the clone size is stated as once, few or many, or as a class when expanded; others skip it.

>13|.|TRBJ2-1|TRBV20-1|many
CSASRPLLNEQFF
TGCAGTGCTAGCAGACCTCTTTTGAATGAGCAGTTCTTC
>11|.|TRBJ2-2|TRBV28|few
CAAGNTGELFF
TGTGCCGCCGGAAACACCGGGGAGCTGTTTTTT
>11|.|TRBJ2-1|TRBV2|once
CASSEESKEFF
TGTGCCAGCAGTGAAGAGTCGAAAGAGTTCTTC
>13|.|TRBJ2-7|TRBV6-2/TRBV6-3|.
CASSFLISYEQYF
TGTGCCAGCAGTTTTTTAATCTCCTACGAGCAGTACTTC
>13|.|TRBJ1-5|TRBV20-1|many
CSARDPTDQPQHF
TGCAGTGCTAGAGATCCCACAGATCAGCCCCAGCATTTT
>14|.|TRBJ1-4|TRBV6-6|.
CASRTGTANEKLFF
TGTGCCAGCAGGACGGGTACGGCTAATGAAAAACTGTTTTTT
>14|.|TRBJ2-1|TRBV28|many
CASSTPPPRNEQFF
TGTGCCAGCAGTACACCCCCCCCTCGGAATGAGCAGTTCTTC
>13|.|TRBJ1-4|TRBV20-1|.
CSALRGGLEKLFF
TGCAGTGCCCTCAGGGGCGGTCTGGAAAAACTGTTTTTT
>16|.|TRBJ2-3|TRBV7-9|.
CASSLSLRGGEDTQYF
TGTGCCAGCAGCTTATCCTTGAGGGGCGGAGAGGATACGCAGTATTTT
>17|.|TRBJ2-1|TRBV4-1|many
CASSQVMVRIPYNEQFF
TGCGCCAGCAGCCAAGTGATGGTCAGGATCCCCTACAATGAGCAGTTCTTC
>15|.|TRBJ1-5|TRBV20-1|many
CSATSSGAGNQPQHF
TGCAGTGCTACCTCCTCAGGGGCCGGCAATCAGCCCCAGCATTTT